This T cell receptor (beta chain) was recorded in a study of breast tumors, draining lymph nodes, adjacent tissues. Study-wide results and caveats: The data were judged consistent with most tumor T cells coming from lymph node and expanding in tumor.

A single record per CDR3 protein comes from TCRdb applying MiXCR to the multiplex PCR reads. This table holds around 43,000 distinct CDR3 sequences, more than 20% found once. This clonotype is a singleton in its sample. No antigen is known for it. This CDR3 has 14 residues. Trimming cost V 0 bases and J 4 bases, with 10 bases left between them. CDR1 is SGDLS and CDR2 is YYNGEE in the germline V gene. Sample: breast tumor tissue. This TCR was sampled from a female donor with breast cancer. Some clones in this sample may be carry-over from other donors' samples. J is TRBJ1-2 and V is TRBV9; D uncertain. The CDR3 is CASSVGLRSYGYTF. In nucleotides, the CDR3 is TGTGCCAGCAGCGTAGGCCTGAGGAGCTATGGCTACACCTTC.